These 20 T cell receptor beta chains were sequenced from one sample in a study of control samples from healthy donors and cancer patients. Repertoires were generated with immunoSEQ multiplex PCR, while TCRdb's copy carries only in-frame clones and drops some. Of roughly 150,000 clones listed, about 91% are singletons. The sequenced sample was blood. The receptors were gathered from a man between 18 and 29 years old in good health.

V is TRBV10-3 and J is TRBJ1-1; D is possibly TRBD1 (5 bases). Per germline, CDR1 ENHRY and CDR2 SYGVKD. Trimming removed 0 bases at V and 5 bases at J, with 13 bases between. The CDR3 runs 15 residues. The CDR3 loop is CAISESGQGATEAFF. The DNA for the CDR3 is TGTGCCATCAGTGAGTCGGGTCAGGGCGCAACTGAAGCTTTCTTT.

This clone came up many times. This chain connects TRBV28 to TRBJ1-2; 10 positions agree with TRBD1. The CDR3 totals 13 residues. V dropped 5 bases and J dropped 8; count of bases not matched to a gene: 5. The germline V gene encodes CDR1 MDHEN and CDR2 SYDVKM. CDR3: CASSRQGARGYTF. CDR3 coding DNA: TGTGCCAGCAGTCGACAGGGGGCGCGAGGCTACACCTTC.

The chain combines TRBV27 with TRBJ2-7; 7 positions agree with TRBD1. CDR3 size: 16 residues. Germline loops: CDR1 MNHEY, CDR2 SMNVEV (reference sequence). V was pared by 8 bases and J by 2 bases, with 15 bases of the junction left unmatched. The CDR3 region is CASALDYGTEPYEQYF. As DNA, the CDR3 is TGTGCCAGCGCCCTCGATTACGGGACAGAACCCTACGAGCAGTACTTC.

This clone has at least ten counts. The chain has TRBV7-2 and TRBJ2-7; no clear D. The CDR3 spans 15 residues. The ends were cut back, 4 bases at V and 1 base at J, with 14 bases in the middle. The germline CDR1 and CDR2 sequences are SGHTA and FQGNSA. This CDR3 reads CASSYLTGSSYEQYF. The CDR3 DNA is TGTGCCAGCAGCTACCTGACCGGGTCATCCTACGAGCAGTACTTC.

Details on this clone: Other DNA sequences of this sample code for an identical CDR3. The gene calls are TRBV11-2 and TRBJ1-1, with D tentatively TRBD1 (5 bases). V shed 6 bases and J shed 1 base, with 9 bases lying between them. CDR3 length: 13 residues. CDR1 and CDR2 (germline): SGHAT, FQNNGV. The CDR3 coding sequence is TGTGCCAGCAGAGGACAAACGAACACTGAAGCTTTCTTT. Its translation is CASRGQTNTEAFF. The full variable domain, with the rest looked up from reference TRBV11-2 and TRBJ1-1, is EAGVAQSPRYKIIEKRQSVAFWCNPISGHATLYWYQQILGQGPKLLIQFQNNGVVDDSQLPKDRFSAERLKGVDSTLKIQPAKLEDSAVYLCASRGQTNTEAFFGQGTRLTVV.

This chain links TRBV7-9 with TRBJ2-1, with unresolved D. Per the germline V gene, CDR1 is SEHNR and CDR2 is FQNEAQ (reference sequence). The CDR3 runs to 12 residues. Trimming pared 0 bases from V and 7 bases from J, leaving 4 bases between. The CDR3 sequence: CASSLAENEQFF. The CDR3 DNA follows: TGTGCCAGCAGCTTAGCCGAAAATGAGCAGTTCTTC.

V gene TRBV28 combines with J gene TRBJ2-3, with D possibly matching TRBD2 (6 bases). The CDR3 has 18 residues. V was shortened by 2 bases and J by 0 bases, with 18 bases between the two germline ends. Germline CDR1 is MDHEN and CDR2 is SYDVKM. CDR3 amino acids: CASSLKRRGRHSTDTQYF. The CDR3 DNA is TGTGCCAGCAGTTTAAAGCGGCGGGGACGCCATAGCACAGATACGCAGTATTTT.

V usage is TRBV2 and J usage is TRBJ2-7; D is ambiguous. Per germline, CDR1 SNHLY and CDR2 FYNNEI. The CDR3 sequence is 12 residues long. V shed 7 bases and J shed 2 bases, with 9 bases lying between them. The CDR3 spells CASKEETYEQYF. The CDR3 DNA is TGTGCCAGCAAAGAAGAGACCTACGAGCAGTACTTC.

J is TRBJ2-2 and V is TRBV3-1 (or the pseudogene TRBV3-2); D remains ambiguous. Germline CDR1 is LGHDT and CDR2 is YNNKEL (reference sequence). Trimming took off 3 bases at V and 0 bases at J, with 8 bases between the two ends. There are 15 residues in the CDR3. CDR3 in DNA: TGTGCCAGCAGCCACGACGACACGAACACCGGGGAGCTGTTTTTT. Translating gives CASSHDDTNTGELFF.

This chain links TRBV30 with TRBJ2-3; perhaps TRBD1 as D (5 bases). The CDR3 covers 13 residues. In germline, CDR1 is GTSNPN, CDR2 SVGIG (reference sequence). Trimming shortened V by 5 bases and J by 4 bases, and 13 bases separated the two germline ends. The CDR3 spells CAWQTRVPDTQYF. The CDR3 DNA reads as TGTGCCTGGCAGACCAGGGTTCCAGATACGCAGTATTTT.

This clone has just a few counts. The CDR3 nucleotides are TGTGCCAGCAGCTTGGACCGGGACAGATACTCTGGAAACACCATATATTTT. Its protein product is CASSLDRDRYSGNTIYF. This chain uses TRBV5-6 with TRBJ1-3; 7 nucleotides line up with TRBD1. From germline, CDR1 is SGHDT and CDR2 YYEEEE. After removal of 0 bases from V and 0 bases from J, the junction contained 6 bases not matched to a gene. This CDR3 spans 17 amino acids. Drawing the rest from reference TRBV5-6 and TRBJ1-3, the complete variable domain is DAGVTQSPTHLIKTRGQQVTLRCSPKSGHDTVSWYQQALGQGPQFIFQYYEEEERQRGNFPDRFSGHQFPNYSSELNVNALLLGDSALYLCASSLDRDRYSGNTIYFGEGSWLTVV.

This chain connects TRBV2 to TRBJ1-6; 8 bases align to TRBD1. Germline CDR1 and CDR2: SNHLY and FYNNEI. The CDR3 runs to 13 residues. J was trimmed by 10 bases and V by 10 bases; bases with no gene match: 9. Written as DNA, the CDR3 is TGTGCCACCACGGGACAGGCCCGGTCACCCCTCCACTTT. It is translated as CATTGQARSPLHF.

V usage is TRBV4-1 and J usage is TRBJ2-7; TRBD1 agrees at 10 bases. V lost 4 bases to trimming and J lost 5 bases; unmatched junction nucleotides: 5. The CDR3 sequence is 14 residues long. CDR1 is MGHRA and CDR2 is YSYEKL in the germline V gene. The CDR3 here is CASSLDRGLDEQYF. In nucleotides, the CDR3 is TGCGCCAGCAGCCTAGACAGGGGGCTAGACGAGCAGTACTTC.

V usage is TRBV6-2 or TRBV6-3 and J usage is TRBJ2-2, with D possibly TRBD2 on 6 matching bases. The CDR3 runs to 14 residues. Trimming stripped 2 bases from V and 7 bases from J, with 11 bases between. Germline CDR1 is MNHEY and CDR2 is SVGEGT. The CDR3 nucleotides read TGTGCCAGCAGTTACCTGTCTAGCGACGGGGAGCTGTTTTTT. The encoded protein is CASSYLSSDGELFF.

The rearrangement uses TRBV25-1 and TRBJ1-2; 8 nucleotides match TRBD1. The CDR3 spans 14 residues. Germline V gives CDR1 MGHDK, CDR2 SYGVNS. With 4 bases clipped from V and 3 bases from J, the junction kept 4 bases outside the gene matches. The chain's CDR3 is CASSGDRGHYGYTF. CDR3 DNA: TGTGCCAGCAGTGGAGACAGGGGCCACTATGGCTACACCTTC.

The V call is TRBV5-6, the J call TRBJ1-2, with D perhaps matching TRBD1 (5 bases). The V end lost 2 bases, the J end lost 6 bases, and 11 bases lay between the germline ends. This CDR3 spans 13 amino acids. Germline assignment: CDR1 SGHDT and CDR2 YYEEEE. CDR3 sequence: CASSFGGGDGYTF. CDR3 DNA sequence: TGTGCCAGCAGCTTTGGGGGAGGGGATGGCTACACCTTC.

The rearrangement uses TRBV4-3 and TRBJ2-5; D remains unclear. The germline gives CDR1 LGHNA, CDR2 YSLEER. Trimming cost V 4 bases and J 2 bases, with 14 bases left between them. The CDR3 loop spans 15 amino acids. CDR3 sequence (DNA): TGCGCCAGCAGCCTAGGGCCGGGCCAACAAGAGACCCAGTACTTC. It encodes CASSLGPGQQETQYF.

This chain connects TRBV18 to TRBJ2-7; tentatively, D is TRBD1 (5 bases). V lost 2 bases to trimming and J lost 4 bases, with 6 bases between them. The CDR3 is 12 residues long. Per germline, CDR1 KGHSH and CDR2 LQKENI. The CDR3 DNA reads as TGTGCCAGCTCACCAAGGGGATACGAGCAGTACTTC. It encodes CASSPRGYEQYF.

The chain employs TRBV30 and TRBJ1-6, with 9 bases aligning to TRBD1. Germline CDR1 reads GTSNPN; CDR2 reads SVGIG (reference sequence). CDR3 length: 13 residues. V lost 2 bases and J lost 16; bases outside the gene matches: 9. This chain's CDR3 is CAWSQSRTGVLHF. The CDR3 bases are TGTGCCTGGAGTCAATCCCGGACAGGGGTACTCCACTTT. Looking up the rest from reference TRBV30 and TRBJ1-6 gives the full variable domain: SQTIHQWPATLVQPVGSPLSLECTVEGTSNPNLYWYRQAAGRGLQLLFYSVGIGQISSEVPQNLSASRPQDRQFILSSKKLLLSDSGFYLCAWSQSRTGVLHFGNGTRLTVT.

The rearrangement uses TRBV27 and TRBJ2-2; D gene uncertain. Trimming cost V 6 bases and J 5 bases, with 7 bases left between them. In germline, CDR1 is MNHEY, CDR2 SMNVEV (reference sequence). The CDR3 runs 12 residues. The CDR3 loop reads CASRPRTGELFF. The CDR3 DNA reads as TGTGCCAGCAGGCCTAGGACCGGGGAGCTGTTTTTT.